These 24 T cell receptor beta chains came from one sample sequenced in a study of T-cell memory formation after mild COVID-19. One entry per CDR3 protein, called by TCRdb with MiXCR from the 5' RACE reads. Of some 100,000 distinct CDR3 sequences detected, 8.5% to 14% appear once; the ten largest clones hold more than 35%. Sequenced material: PBMCs or a T cell subset sorted from them (not recorded which). These receptors all come from a man younger than 30 who had mild COVID-19 (a few samples of this study predate the infection). Cell type and time point are not known.

At least ten counts were recorded for this clonotype. The J gene is TRBJ2-3, the V gene TRBV5-1; 8 nucleotides match TRBD2. The CDR3 extends over 15 amino acids. Trimming cost V 5 bases and J 0 bases; bases outside gene matches: 5. CDR1 is SGHRS, CDR2 YFSETQ, per germline. The CDR3 here is CASRSLAGSTDTQYF. For the CDR3, the DNA is TGCGCCAGCAGGTCGTTAGCGGGGAGCACAGATACGCAGTATTTT.

CDR3 DNA sequence: TGTGCCAGCAGCTTTGGGACTAGCGACTACGAGCAGTACTTC. As protein: CASSFGTSDYEQYF. This rearrangement joins TRBV7-2 to TRBJ2-7; 10 nucleotides match TRBD2. V lost 3 bases and J lost 3; bases outside the gene matches: 2. Germline CDR1 SGHTA, CDR2 FQGNSA. CDR3 size: 14 residues.

This clonotype has only a few counts. The chain combines TRBV6-4 with TRBJ2-7; a weak D match, TRBD1 (6 bases). Germline loops: CDR1 MRHNA, CDR2 SNTAGT. The CDR3 is 16 amino acids. Deletions cut 0 bases from V and 5 bases from J, with 17 bases between. CDR3 bases: TGTGCCAGCAGTGACTCGTTAACAGGGTATCATCACGAGCAGTACTTC. This translates into CASSDSLTGYHHEQYF.

This clonotype was found a few times. The rearrangement joins TRBV27 to TRBJ2-6; D possibly corresponds to TRBD2 (6 bases). The CDR3 totals 14 residues. Germline values: CDR1 MNHEY, CDR2 SMNVEV (reference sequence). The V gene lost 9 bases and the J gene lost 4 bases, with 13 bases spanning the gap. The CDR3 DNA reads as TGTGCCAGTGGGCGGGGATCCGGGGCCAACGTCCTGACTTTC. Translation: CASGRGSGANVLTF.

This clonotype was counted a few times. This chain joins TRBV27 and TRBJ1-1; weak D call: TRBD1 (6 bases). Looked up from germline, CDR1 is MNHEY and CDR2 is SMNVEV (reference sequence). The CDR3 spans 16 residues. V lost 1 base and J 4 bases, leaving 16 bases between the germline ends. CDR3: CASSLYGGELGTEAFF. The CDR3 DNA is TGTGCCAGCAGTTTATACGGGGGCGAGTTGGGCACTGAAGCTTTCTTT.

Here the CDR3 reads CASSYRAAADTQYF. The CDR3 bases are TGTGCCAGCAGTTATCGAGCGGCAGCAGATACGCAGTATTTT. The rearrangement uses TRBV6-2 or TRBV6-3 and TRBJ2-3, with D maybe TRBD2 (5 bases). The length of the CDR3 is 14 residues. Deletions cut 3 bases from V and 4 bases from J, with 11 bases between. Germline CDR1 MNHEY, CDR2 SVGEGT.

This clonotype was detected ten times or more. The chain recombines TRBV5-1 with TRBJ2-1; TRBD2 matches 8 bases. V lost 2 bases to trimming and J lost 7 bases; unmatched junction nucleotides: 11. There are 16 residues in the CDR3. CDR1 SGHRS and CDR2 YFSETQ come from the germline V gene. In DNA form, the CDR3 reads TGCGCCAGCAGCTTTTTACGGGGGGGCCGGGAGAATGAGCAGTTCTTC. This sequence encodes CASSFLRGGRENEQFF.

There are a few counts of this clonotype. The chain has TRBV28 and TRBJ2-5, with TRBD1 matching over 11 bases. The germline V gene has CDR1 MDHEN and CDR2 SYDVKM. J gave up 5 bases and V 6 bases, and 8 bases lay outside the gene matches. The CDR3 totals 15 residues. The CDR3 is CASRPGQGARETQYF. CDR3 nucleotides: TGTGCCAGCAGACCCGGACAGGGGGCTCGGGAGACCCAGTACTTC.

This clonotype was counted ten times or more. The chain couples TRBV4-2 to TRBJ2-1; D remains unclear. CDR3 size: 12 residues. The V end was cut by 9 bases, the J end by 3 bases, with 9 bases between. Germline V gives CDR1 LGHNA, CDR2 YNFKEQ. CDR3 nucleotides: TGTGCCAGTTCTCAGCTCTACAATGAGCAGTTCTTC. Translation gives CASSQLYNEQFF.

V usage is TRBV19 and J usage is TRBJ2-1; 11 positions match TRBD2. The CDR3 spans 15 residues. The J segment lost 3 bases and the V segment lost 5 bases, leaving 3 bases of the junction unmatched. Per germline, CDR1 LNHDA and CDR2 SQIVND (reference sequence). The CDR3 spells CASSSTSGDYNEQFF. The CDR3, as DNA: TGTGCCAGTAGTTCGACTAGCGGGGACTACAATGAGCAGTTCTTC. The full variable domain, with the rest looked up from reference TRBV19 and TRBJ2-1, is DGGITQSPKYLFRKEGQNVTLSCEQNLNHDAMYWYRQDPGQGLRLIYYSQIVNDFQKGDIAEGYSVSREKKESFPLTVTSAQKNPTAFYLCASSSTSGDYNEQFFGPGTRLTVL.

This clonotype was counted between two and nine times. This chain joins TRBV7-9 and TRBJ2-7; 7 bases align to TRBD1. Unmatched junction bases numbered 7, after V lost 5 bases and J lost 0 bases. Germline V gives CDR1 SEHNR, CDR2 FQNEAQ (reference sequence). The length of the CDR3 is 15 residues. CDR3: CASSPDRSHSYEQYF. The CDR3, as DNA: TGTGCCAGCAGCCCGGACAGGAGCCACTCCTACGAGCAGTACTTC.

This clonotype has just a few counts. This chain connects TRBV25-1 to TRBJ1-1; no definite D call. Per germline, CDR1 MGHDK and CDR2 SYGVNS. Trimming took off 1 base at V and 1 base at J, with 7 bases between the two ends. The CDR3 runs 14 residues. The CDR3: CASSELWGNTEAFF. The CDR3 nucleotides read TGTGCCAGCAGTGAATTATGGGGGAACACTGAAGCTTTCTTT. Complete variable domain (other parts from reference TRBV25-1 and TRBJ1-1): EADIYQTPRYLVIGTGKKITLECSQTMGHDKMYWYQQDPGMELHLIHYSYGVNSTEKGDLSSESTVSRIRTEHFPLTLESARPSHTSQYLCASSELWGNTEAFFGQGTRLTVV.

This clonotype was counted only a few times. The gene calls are TRBV5-4 and TRBJ2-4; no definite D call. The CDR3 covers 11 residues. CDR1 is SGHNT, CDR2 YYREEE, per germline (reference sequence). V was shortened by 3 bases and J by 8 bases, with 6 bases between the two germline ends. The chain's CDR3 is CASSSMDIQYF. The CDR3 region has the DNA TGTGCCAGCAGCTCCATGGACATTCAGTACTTC.

This sequence joins TRBV4-3 and TRBJ2-7, with 8 positions matching TRBD2. V dropped 0 bases and J dropped 6; count of bases not matched to a gene: 13. Germline CDR1 is LGHNA and CDR2 is YSLEER. CDR3 length: 17 amino acids. The CDR3 sequence: CASSQDMYDGGVVEQYF. Here the CDR3 DNA reads TGCGCCAGCAGCCAAGATATGTACGACGGGGGGGTTGTCGAGCAGTACTTC.

There are many counts of this clonotype. The J gene is TRBJ1-1, the V gene TRBV19, with D possibly being TRBD1 (5 bases). This CDR3 region has 12 residues. The germline V and J ends were trimmed by 5 bases and 6 bases, with 10 bases remaining between them. Germline CDR1 LNHDA, CDR2 SQIVND (reference sequence). CDR3 amino acids: CASSLGVAEAFF. For the CDR3, the DNA is TGTGCCAGTAGTTTAGGGGTGGCTGAAGCTTTCTTT.

This clonotype has just a few counts. J is TRBJ2-1 and V is TRBV7-2; 11 nucleotides line up with TRBD2. This CDR3 is 15 amino acids long. J was trimmed by 7 bases and V by 6 bases; bases with no gene match: 8. From germline, CDR1 is SGHTA and CDR2 FQGNSA. The CDR3 DNA reads as TGTGCCAGCAGTCTGAACGGACTAGCGGGTAATGAGCAGTTCTTC. It encodes CASSLNGLAGNEQFF.

This clonotype was counted only a few times. This chain joins TRBV11-3 and TRBJ2-3; D is uncertain. The V gene's germline CDR1 is SGHNT and CDR2 YENEEA. The CDR3 contains 14 residues. V lost 3 bases and J lost 0, with 7 bases in between. CDR3 in DNA: TGTGCCAGCAGCTTCCGGTCTAGCACAGATACGCAGTATTTT. Its translation: CASSFRSSTDTQYF.

The chain couples TRBV6-5 to TRBJ2-3; D remains unclear. The germline V and J ends were trimmed by 5 bases and 1 base, with 13 bases remaining between them. Germline V gene data show CDR1 as MNHEY and CDR2 as SVGAGI. CDR3 length equals 15 residues. This CDR3 is CASSPLSLGTDTQYF. DNA for the CDR3: TGTGCCAGCAGTCCGCTGAGCCTGGGCACAGATACGCAGTATTTT.

This clonotype has more than one count but fewer than ten. The J gene is TRBJ2-7, the V gene TRBV5-1, with 7 nucleotides matching TRBD1. V trimming: 2 bases; J trimming: 0 bases; junction bases outside the gene matches: 5. This CDR3 region has 15 residues. Looked up from germline, CDR1 is SGHRS and CDR2 is YFSETQ. The CDR3 region has the DNA TGCGCCAGCAGCTTCGGACAGGCGCCCTCCTACGAGCAGTACTTC. Its protein product is CASSFGQAPSYEQYF.

This clonotype has a count of ten or more. The genes are TRBV9 and TRBJ2-1; possible D gene TRBD2, 6 bases. Deletions cut 1 base from V and 2 bases from J, with 10 bases between. Looked up from germline, CDR1 is SGDLS and CDR2 is YYNGEE. The CDR3 has 15 residues. CDR3 DNA sequence: TGTGCCAGCAGCGTATGGGCGGGACCCTACAATGAGCAGTTCTTC. Encoded protein: CASSVWAGPYNEQFF.

The sample holds a few counts of this clonotype. V gene TRBV3-1 combines with J gene TRBJ2-3; D remains unclear. The CDR3 runs to 12 residues. Germline V gives CDR1 LGHDT, CDR2 YNNKEL (reference sequence). Trimming removed 2 bases at V and 4 bases at J, with 4 bases between. The CDR3, as DNA: TGTGCCAGCAGCCAATTACCAGATACGCAGTATTTT. Its protein is CASSQLPDTQYF.

This clonotype has a handful of counts. The gene calls are TRBV6-5 and TRBJ1-1; D is unclear. Trimming took off 4 bases at V and 3 bases at J, with 9 bases between the two ends. The germline CDR1 and CDR2 sequences are MNHEY and SVGAGI. The CDR3 extends over 13 amino acids. The CDR3 DNA follows: TGTGCCAGCAGTTTATCGGACGACACTGAAGCTTTCTTT. It codes for CASSLSDDTEAFF.

This clonotype was picked up a small number of times. The rearrangement joins TRBV7-9 to TRBJ1-2; the D is unclear. CDR1 is SEHNR, CDR2 FQNEAQ, per germline (reference sequence). V lost 5 bases, J lost 4 bases, and 17 bases lay in between. The CDR3 sequence is 15 residues long. The chain's CDR3 is CASSDGAAASYGYTF. CDR3 coding DNA: TGTGCCAGCAGCGATGGAGCGGCGGCTTCCTATGGCTACACCTTC.

The gene calls are TRBV21-1 and TRBJ2-7; the D segment call TRBD1 is taken from the table without a DNA check. TRBV21-1 is tagged as a pseudogene. The CDR3 covers 18 residues. The DNA of the CDR3 is TGTGCCAGCAGCAAATCCCAGGGACGGACTTATCCACTCAACGAGCAGTACGTC. Translation: CASSKSQGRTYPLNEQYV.